Listed below are T cell receptor beta chains from one sample, sequenced in a study of blood T cells in healthy people across ages. TCRdb re-analysed the 5' RACE reads in MiXCR, keeping a single row per CDR3 protein. The table records 800,000 or so distinct CDR3 sequences, about half of them present only once. The sequencing input was blood. The receptors were sampled from a man at least 80 years old in good health. The CDR3 runs from the conserved cysteine through the conserved F or W. D genes are given only for firm matches. Size is omitted from some rows. Given values are once, few, many or a class for expanded clones.

d_gene | j_gene | v_gene | abundance | CDR3nt | CDR3aa
NA | TRBJ2-2 | TRBV9 | NA | TGTGCCAGCAGCGTAGTATCGGAATCCGGGGAGCTGTTTTTT | CASSVVSESGELFF
TRBD2 | TRBJ2-7 | TRBV4-2 | NA | TGTGCCAGCAGCCAAGATCGGACTAGTCGTGCCGAGCAGTACTTC | CASSQDRTSRAEQYF
NA | TRBJ1-4 | TRBV2 | few | TGTGCCAGCAGTGGGGCGCCACAGGGAGGTGAAAAACTGTTTTTT | CASSGAPQGGEKLFF
NA | TRBJ2-1 | TRBV7-2 | many | TGTGCCAGCAGCTTCGACTCTTCCCTCTCCTACAATGAGCAGTTCTTC | CASSFDSSLSYNEQFF
TRBD2 | TRBJ2-5 | TRBV2 | NA | TGTGCCAGCATAGCGGGAGGAATAGAGACCCAGTACTTC | CASIAGGIETQYF
TRBD2 | TRBJ2-6 | TRBV29-1 | NA | TGCAGCGTTGATGGGGAGGGCTCTGGGGCCAACGTCCTGACTTTC | CSVDGEGSGANVLTF
NA | TRBJ2-1 | TRBV5-1 | few | TGCGCCAGCAGCTTGGACGCACAAAGGAACAATGAGCAGTTCTTC | CASSLDAQRNNEQFF
NA | TRBJ1-2 | TRBV24-1 | many | TGTGCCACCAGTGAGGGTGGCAGTAACTATGGCTACACCTTC | CATSEGGSNYGYTF
TRBD1 | TRBJ2-5 | TRBV7-6 | NA | TGTGCCAGCAGCCCCCAAACAGGGGGCGCCGAGACCCAGTACTTC | CASSPQTGGAETQYF
NA | TRBJ2-7 | TRBV27 | NA | TGTGCCAGCAGTTTATACGCTTCTCAGATCTCCTACGAGCAGTACTTC | CASSLYASQISYEQYF
TRBD1 | TRBJ1-2 | TRBV5-1 | NA | TGCGCCAGCAGCCCAGGACAGGGCAGGTACTATGGCTACACCTTC | CASSPGQGRYYGYTF
NA | TRBJ2-3 | TRBV7-2 | few | TGTGCCAGCAGCTTAAGTTTGACAGATACGCAGTATTTT | CASSLSLTDTQYF
NA | TRBJ1-2 | TRBV7-8 | NA | TGTGCCAGCAGCTTAGGGGGGCACGATGGCTACACCTTC | CASSLGGHDGYTF
NA | TRBJ2-6 | TRBV14 | NA | TGTACCAGCAGCCTACAGGTCTCTGGGGCCAACGTCCTGACTTTC | CTSSLQVSGANVLTF
NA | TRBJ2-7 | TRBV27 | NA | TGTGCCAGCAGCTGGACGACCGTGAGCTCCTACGAGCGGTACTTC | CASSWTTVSSYERYF
NA | TRBJ2-3 | TRBV2 | few | TGTGCCAGCAATTACGGGGGAGGAGGAACAGATACGCAGTATTTT | CASNYGGGGTDTQYF
NA | TRBJ2-5 | TRBV5-1 | NA | TGCGCCAGCAGCTTGGAAGGGGGAGAAAGAGAGACCCAGTACTTC | CASSLEGGERETQYF
NA | TRBJ2-7 | TRBV10-3 | NA | TGTGCCATCAGTGAGAATCTGCAGGGAAGCGAGCAGTACTTC | CAISENLQGSEQYF
NA | TRBJ2-7 | TRBV27 | NA | TGTGCCAGCAGTTTAGGGGGGACAGTCATCTACGAGCAGTACTTC | CASSLGGTVIYEQYF
NA | TRBJ1-1 | TRBV10-3 | NA | TGTGCCACCATGCAGGAAACAGGGTGGACTGAAGCTTTCTTT | CATMQETGWTEAFF
TRBD2 | TRBJ2-3 | TRBV7-9 | NA | TGTGCCAGCAGCAGTCGACTAGCGGGGTACACAGATACGCAGTATTTT | CASSSRLAGYTDTQYF
TRBD1 | TRBJ1-4 | TRBV10-3 | NA | TGTGCCATCAGTGCAAGGACAGGGGCAACTAATGAAAAACTGTTTTTT | CAISARTGATNEKLFF
NA | TRBJ2-1 | TRBV3-1 | NA | TGTGCCAGCAGCCAAGATAGGCGGGGAGCACACAATGAGCAGTTCTTC | CASSQDRRGAHNEQFF
TRBD2 | TRBJ2-3 | TRBV24-1 | few | TGTGCCACCAGTGACCGACTTGGGACTAGCGGGGCCACAGATACGCAGTATTTT | CATSDRLGTSGATDTQYF
NA | TRBJ1-4 | TRBV12-3/TRBV12-4 | NA | TGTGCCAGCAGTTCCGTTGGGGGAGATGAAAAACTGTTTTTT | CASSSVGGDEKLFF
NA | TRBJ2-5 | TRBV6-6 | NA | TGTGCCAGCAGTAAAACCGGGACGGATGGGGATCAGACCCAGTACTTC | CASSKTGTDGDQTQYF
NA | TRBJ2-7 | TRBV28 | few | TGTGCCAGCAGTTCCCCGTTAGCGGAGTGGGCATCCTACGAGCAGTACTTC | CASSSPLAEWASYEQYF
TRBD1 | TRBJ2-3 | TRBV27 | NA | TGTGCCAGCAGTTCCAGGGGGTGGGCAGATACGCAGTATTTT | CASSSRGWADTQYF
TRBD2 | TRBJ2-7 | TRBV20-1 | many | TGCAGTGCTAGAGAATTTCGGAGCGGGACGGCCTACGAGCAGTACTTC | CSAREFRSGTAYEQYF
NA | TRBJ2-7 | TRBV5-5 | once | TGTGCCAGCAGCCAAATCGGGCAGACCTACAATGAGCAGTACTTC | CASSQIGQTYNEQYF
TRBD2 | TRBJ2-7 | TRBV5-1 | few | TGCGCCAGCAGCCCGGGGGCCGGACTAGCGCGAGAGCAGTACTTC | CASSPGAGLAREQYF
TRBD1 | TRBJ2-1 | TRBV20-1 | few | TGCAGTGCTAGTCACCACTCTTCGACAGGGGGGCTGATAGACGAGCAGTTCTTC | CSASHHSSTGGLIDEQFF
NA | TRBJ1-2 | TRBV27 | NA | TGTGCCAGCAGTTTATCACAGGCTCTCGGCTATGGCTACACCTTC | CASSLSQALGYGYTF
NA | TRBJ1-1 | TRBV7-6 | NA | TGTGCCAGCAGCTTACTTGGGGACGCCAGGGGAGAAGCTTTCTTT | CASSLLGDARGEAFF
TRBD2 | TRBJ2-1 | TRBV7-9 | NA | TGTGCCAGCAGTCCCTGGACTAGCGGGACTGACAATGAGCAGTTCTTC | CASSPWTSGTDNEQFF
TRBD1 | TRBJ2-7 | TRBV7-9 | NA | TGTGCCAGCAGGCAGACAGGGTCCAATGAGCAGTACTTC | CASRQTGSNEQYF
NA | TRBJ1-2 | TRBV10-3 | NA | TGTGCCATCAGGCTCGACAGCTATGGCTACACCTTC | CAIRLDSYGYTF
TRBD1 | TRBJ2-3 | TRBV20-1 | few | TGCAGTGCTCCCGGGACAGGGGCTAAAGATACGCAGTATTTT | CSAPGTGAKDTQYF
NA | TRBJ2-7 | TRBV15 | NA | TGTGCCACCAGCAGAGATCTGGCAGGGGCCAACTACGAGCAGTACTTC | CATSRDLAGANYEQYF
NA | TRBJ2-3 | TRBV6-5 | NA | TGTGCCAGCAGTTACTCGATCGGGCGGGACACGCAGTATTTT | CASSYSIGRDTQYF